This TCR beta chain was recovered during a study of response to subunit inactivated influenza vaccine. TCRdb reprocessed the RT-PCR reads with MiXCR, giving one entry per CDR3 protein. The sample comprises about 700,000 distinct CDR3 sequences, approximately 14% of which are singletons, and around 10% rests with the top ten. Germline trimming cut 2 bases from V and 5 bases from J; bases unmatched to any gene: 14. The CDR3 covers 18 residues. Germline values: CDR1 ENHRY, CDR2 SYGVKD. The study's findings and limits: Authors proposed each seasonal influenza vaccination draws in few new T cells.

In its sample, this clonotype was seen a few times. The antigen is not known. The chain uses TRBV10-3 and TRBJ2-3; TRBD2 aligns across 9 bases. This TCR was sampled from a man aged 50 or older who received an inactivated influenza vaccine. The material sequenced was PBMCs from blood, taken about 11 days after vaccination. The CDR3 sequence is CAISEDIFGGRAGDTQYF. In nucleotides, the CDR3 is TGTGCCATCAGTGAGGACATCTTTGGCGGGAGGGCAGGAGATACGCAGTATTTT.